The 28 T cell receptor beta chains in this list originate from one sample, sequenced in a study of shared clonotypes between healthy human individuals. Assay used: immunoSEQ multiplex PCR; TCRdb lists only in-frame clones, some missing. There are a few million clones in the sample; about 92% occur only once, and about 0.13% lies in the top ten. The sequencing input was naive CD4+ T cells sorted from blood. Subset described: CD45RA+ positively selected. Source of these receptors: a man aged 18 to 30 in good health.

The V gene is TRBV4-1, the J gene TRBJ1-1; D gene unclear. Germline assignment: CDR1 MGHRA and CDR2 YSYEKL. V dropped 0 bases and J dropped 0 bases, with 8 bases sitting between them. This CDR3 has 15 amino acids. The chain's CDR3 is CASSQDPGVNTEAFF. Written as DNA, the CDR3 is TGCGCCAGCAGCCAAGATCCGGGTGTGAACACTGAAGCTTTCTTT.

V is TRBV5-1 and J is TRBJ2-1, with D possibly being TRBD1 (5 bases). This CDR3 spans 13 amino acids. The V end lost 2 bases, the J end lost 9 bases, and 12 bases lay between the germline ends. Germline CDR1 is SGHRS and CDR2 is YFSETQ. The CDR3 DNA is TGCGCCAGCAGCTTATTCAGGGAAGGTGAGCAGTTCTTC. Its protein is CASSLFREGEQFF.

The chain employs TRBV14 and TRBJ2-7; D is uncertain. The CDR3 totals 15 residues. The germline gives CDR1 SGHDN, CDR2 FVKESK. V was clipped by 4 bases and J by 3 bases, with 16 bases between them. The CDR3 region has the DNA TGTGCCAGCAGCCTTGCGGACGGCGGTAGCTACGAGCAGTACTTC. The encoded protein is CASSLADGGSYEQYF.

The CDR3 DNA sequence: TGTGCCAGCAGCTTGCCAGCGGGGGGCTGGGTCTCCTACAATGAGCAGTTCTTC. Translating it yields CASSLPAGGWVSYNEQFF. The chain carries TRBV11-2 and TRBJ2-1, with 9 nucleotides matching TRBD2. Germline-derived CDR1 and CDR2 are SGHAT and FQNNGV. The CDR3 runs to 18 residues. J lost 0 bases, V lost 3 bases, and 9 bases had no gene match.

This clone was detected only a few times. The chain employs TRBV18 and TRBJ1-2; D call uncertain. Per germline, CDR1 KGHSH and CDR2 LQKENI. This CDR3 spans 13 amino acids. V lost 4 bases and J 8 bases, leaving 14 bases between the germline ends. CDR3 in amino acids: CASSLVLQEGYTF. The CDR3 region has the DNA TGTGCCAGCTCACTAGTCCTCCAGGAAGGCTACACCTTC.

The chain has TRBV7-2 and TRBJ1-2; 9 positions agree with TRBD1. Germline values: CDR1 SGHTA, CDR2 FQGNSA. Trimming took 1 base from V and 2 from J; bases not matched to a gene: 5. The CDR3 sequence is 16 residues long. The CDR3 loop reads CASSLGSGTGNYGYTF. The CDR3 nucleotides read TGTGCCAGCAGCTTAGGTTCCGGGACAGGGAACTATGGCTACACCTTC.

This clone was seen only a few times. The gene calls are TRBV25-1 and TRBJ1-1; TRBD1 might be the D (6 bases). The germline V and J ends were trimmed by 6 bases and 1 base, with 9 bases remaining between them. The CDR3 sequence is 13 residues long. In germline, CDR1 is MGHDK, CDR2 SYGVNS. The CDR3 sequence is CASRRGQNTEAFF. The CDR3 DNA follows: TGTGCCAGCAGGAGGGGACAGAACACTGAAGCTTTCTTT.

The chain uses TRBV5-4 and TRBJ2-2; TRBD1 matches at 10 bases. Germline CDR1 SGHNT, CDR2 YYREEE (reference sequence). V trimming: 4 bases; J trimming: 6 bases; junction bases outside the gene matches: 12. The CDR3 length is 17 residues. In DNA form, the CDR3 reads TGTGCCAGCAGCCCCAAACCGGGACAGGGGATGGCCGGGGAGCTGTTTTTT. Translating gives CASSPKPGQGMAGELFF.

CDR3 DNA sequence: TGTGCCAGCAGTTCGGCCAGTATGGCTTTCTTT. Translating gives CASSSASMAFF. The V and J genes are TRBV6-6 and TRBJ1-1; the D is unclear. Trimming took 4 bases from V and 11 from J, leaving 11 bases between them. The CDR3 length is 11 residues. Germline values: CDR1 MNHNY, CDR2 SVGAGI (reference sequence).

CDR3 residues: CASSSGPGADYGYTF. The CDR3 DNA follows: TGTGCCAGCAGCTCGGGCCCTGGGGCTGACTATGGCTACACCTTC. This sequence joins TRBV7-9 and TRBJ1-2; possibly TRBD1 for D (5 bases). Germline V gene data show CDR1 as SEHNR and CDR2 as FQNEAQ (reference sequence). This CDR3 is 15 amino acids long. V shed 4 bases and J shed 3 bases, with 15 bases lying between them.

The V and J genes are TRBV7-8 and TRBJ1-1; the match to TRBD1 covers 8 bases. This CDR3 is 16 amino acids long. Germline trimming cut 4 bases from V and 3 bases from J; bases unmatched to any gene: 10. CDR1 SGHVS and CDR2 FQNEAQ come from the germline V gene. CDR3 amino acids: CASSSRVDRVYTEAFF. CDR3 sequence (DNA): TGTGCCAGCAGCTCTCGAGTGGACAGGGTTTACACTGAAGCTTTCTTT.

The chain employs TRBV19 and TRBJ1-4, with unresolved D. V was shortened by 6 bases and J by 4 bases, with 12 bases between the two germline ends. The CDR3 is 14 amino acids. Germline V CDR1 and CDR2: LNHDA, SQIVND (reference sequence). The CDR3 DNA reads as TGTGCCAGTAGGACGAACGGAGATAATGAAAAACTGTTTTTT. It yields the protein CASRTNGDNEKLFF.

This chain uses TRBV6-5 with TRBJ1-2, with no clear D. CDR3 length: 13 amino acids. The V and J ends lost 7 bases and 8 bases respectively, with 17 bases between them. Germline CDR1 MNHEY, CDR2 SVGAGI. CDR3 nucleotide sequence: TGTGCCAGCACTCCCAGTAGTCGTGCAGGCTACACCTTC. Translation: CASTPSSRAGYTF.

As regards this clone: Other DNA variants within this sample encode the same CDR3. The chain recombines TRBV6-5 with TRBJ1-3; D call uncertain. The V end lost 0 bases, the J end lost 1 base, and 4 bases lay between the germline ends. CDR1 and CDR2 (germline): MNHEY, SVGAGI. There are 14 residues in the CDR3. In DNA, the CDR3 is TGTGCCAGCAGTTACTCAGCTTCTGGAAACACCATATATTTT. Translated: CASSYSASGNTIYF.

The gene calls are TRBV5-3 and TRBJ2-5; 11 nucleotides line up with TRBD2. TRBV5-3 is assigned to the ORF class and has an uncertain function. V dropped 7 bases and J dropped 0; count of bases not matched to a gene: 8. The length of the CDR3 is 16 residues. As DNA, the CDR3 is TGTGCCAGAGCCCTCAGTAGCGGGGGGGACCAAGAGACCCAGTACTTC. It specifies CARALSSGGDQETQYF.

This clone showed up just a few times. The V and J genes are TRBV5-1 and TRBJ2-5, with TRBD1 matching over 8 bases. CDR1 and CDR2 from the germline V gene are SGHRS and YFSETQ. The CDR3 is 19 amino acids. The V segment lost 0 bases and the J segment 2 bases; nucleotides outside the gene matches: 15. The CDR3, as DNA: TGCGCCAGCAGCTTGGGGGACAGGCTAGGTAGTAACGTACAAGAGACCCAGTACTTC. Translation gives CASSLGDRLGSNVQETQYF.

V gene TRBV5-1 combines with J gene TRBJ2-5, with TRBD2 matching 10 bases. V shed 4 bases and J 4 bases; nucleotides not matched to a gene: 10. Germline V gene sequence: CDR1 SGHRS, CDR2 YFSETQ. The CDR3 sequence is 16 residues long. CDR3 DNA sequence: TGCGCCAGCAGCCCGGGTGGAGCGGGAGGGAGAGAGACCCAGTACTTC. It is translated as CASSPGGAGGRETQYF.

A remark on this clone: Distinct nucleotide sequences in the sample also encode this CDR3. CDR3 coding DNA: TGTGCCAGCAGCTTAGATGTCTATAGCAATCAGCCCCAGCATTTT. This encodes CASSLDVYSNQPQHF. The chain joins TRBV7-2 to TRBJ1-5, with no clear D. V lost 1 base to trimming and J lost 0 bases, with 7 bases between them. This CDR3 contains 15 residues. Germline CDR1 and CDR2: SGHTA and FQGNSA. The full variable domain, in which reference TRBV7-2 and TRBJ1-5 provide the parts outside the CDR3, is GAGVSQSPSNKVTEKGKDVELRCDPISGHTALYWYRQSLGQGLEFLIYFQGNSAPDKSGLPSDRFSAERTGGSVSTLTIQRTQQEDSAVYLCASSLDVYSNQPQHFGDGTRLSIL.

CDR3 protein: CARDRGRVTEAFF. The CDR3 DNA sequence: TGTGCCAGGGACAGGGGGCGCGTCACTGAAGCTTTCTTT. The chain combines TRBV5-4 with TRBJ1-1; 11 bases fit TRBD1. This CDR3 comprises 13 residues. V dropped 8 bases and J dropped 4; count of bases not matched to a gene: 4. The germline V gene encodes CDR1 SGHNT and CDR2 YYREEE (reference sequence).

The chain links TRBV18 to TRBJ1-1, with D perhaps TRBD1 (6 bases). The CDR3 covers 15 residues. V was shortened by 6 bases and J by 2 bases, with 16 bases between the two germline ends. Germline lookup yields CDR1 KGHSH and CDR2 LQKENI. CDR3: CASSLKQGSNTEAFF. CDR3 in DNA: TGTGCCAGCTCCCTCAAACAGGGTTCTAACACTGAAGCTTTCTTT. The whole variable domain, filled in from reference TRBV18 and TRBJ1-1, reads NAGVMQNPRHLVRRRGQEARLRCSPMKGHSHVYWYRQLPEEGLKFMVYLQKENIIDESGMPKERFSAEFPKEGPSILRIQQVVRGDSAAYFCASSLKQGSNTEAFFGQGTRLTVV.

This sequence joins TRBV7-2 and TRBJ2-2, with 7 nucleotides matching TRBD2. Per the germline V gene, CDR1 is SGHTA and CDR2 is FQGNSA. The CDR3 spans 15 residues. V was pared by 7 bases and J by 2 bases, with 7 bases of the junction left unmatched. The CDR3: CASTPTSFNTGELFF. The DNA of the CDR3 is TGTGCCAGCACCCCGACTAGCTTCAACACCGGGGAGCTGTTTTTT.

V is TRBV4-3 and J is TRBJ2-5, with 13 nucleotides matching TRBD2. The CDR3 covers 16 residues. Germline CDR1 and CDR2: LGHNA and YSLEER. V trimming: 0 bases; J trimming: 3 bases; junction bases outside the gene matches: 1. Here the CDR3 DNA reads TGCGCCAGCAGCCAAGATGGGACTAGCGGGAAAGAGACCCAGTACTTC. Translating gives CASSQDGTSGKETQYF.

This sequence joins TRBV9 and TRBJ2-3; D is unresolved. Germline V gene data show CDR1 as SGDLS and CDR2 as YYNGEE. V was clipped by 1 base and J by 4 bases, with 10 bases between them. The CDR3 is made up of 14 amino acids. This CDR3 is CASSVSPLADTQYF. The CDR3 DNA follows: TGTGCCAGCAGCGTATCTCCCCTAGCAGATACGCAGTATTTT.

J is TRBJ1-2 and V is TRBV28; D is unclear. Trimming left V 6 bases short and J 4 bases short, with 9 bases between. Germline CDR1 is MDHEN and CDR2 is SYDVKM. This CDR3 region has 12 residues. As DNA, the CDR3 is TGTGCCAGCAGCGCAAGTCCCTATGGCTACACCTTC. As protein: CASSASPYGYTF.

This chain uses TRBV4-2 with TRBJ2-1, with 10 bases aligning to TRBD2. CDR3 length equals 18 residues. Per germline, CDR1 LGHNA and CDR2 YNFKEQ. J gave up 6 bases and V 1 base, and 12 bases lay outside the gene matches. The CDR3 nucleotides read TGTGCCAGCAGCCAAGTGACAACGAGCGGGGGGGCTTCCAATGAGCAGTTCTTC. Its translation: CASSQVTTSGGASNEQFF.

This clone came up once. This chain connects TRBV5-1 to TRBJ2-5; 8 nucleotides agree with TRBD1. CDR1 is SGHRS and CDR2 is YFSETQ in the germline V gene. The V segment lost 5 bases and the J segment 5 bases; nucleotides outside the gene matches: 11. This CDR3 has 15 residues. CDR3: CASRFFPRGLETQYF. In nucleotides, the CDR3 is TGCGCCAGCAGGTTTTTCCCCAGGGGGCTTGAGACCCAGTACTTC.

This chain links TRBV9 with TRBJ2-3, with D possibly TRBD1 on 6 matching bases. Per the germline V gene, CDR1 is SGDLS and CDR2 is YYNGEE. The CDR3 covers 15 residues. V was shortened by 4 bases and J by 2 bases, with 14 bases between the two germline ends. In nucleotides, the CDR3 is TGTGCCAGCAGCTGGGGCCAGGGGTCCACAGATACGCAGTATTTT. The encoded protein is CASSWGQGSTDTQYF.

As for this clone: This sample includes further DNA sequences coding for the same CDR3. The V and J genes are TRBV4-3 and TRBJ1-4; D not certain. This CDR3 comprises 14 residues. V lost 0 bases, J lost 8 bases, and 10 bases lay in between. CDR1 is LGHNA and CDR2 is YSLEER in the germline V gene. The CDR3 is CASSQDRGPEKLFF. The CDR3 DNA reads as TGCGCCAGCAGCCAAGATCGCGGGCCAGAAAAACTGTTTTTT.